The next 4 T cell receptor beta chains were all read from a single sample in a study of cytomegalovirus exposure and HLA in healthy donors (dated by TCRdb to the late 2010s). Libraries were constructed by the immunoSEQ multiplex PCR assay. For the multiplex PCR, a mixture combining 60 forward primers for TCR Vbeta segments and 13 reverse primers for TCR Jbeta segments was used. Here the immuneACCESS table is served through TCRdb, limited to in-frame sequences with V and J called. Missing clones are a known gap in these copies; in checked studies unresolved V genes cover under half, and the rest lacks a known reason. In this sample the table shows roughly 110,000 clones, around 80% of which occur a single time. The ten largest clonotypes hold 2.5% to 3% of the sample. The specimen was PBMCs. These receptors came from a woman in her late teens or twenties in good health and CMV-seropositive.

The chain has TRBV11-2 and TRBJ1-2; possible D gene TRBD1, 5 bases. The V gene's germline CDR1 is SGHAT and CDR2 FQNNGV. The germline V and J ends were trimmed by 4 bases and 2 bases, with 14 bases remaining between them. CDR3 size: 15 residues. CDR3 amino acids: CASSSPRAKNYGYTF. CDR3 in DNA: TGTGCCAGCAGCTCCCCCAGGGCGAAAAACTATGGCTACACCTTC.

V gene TRBV6-5 combines with J gene TRBJ2-7, with 7 bases lining up with TRBD1. Germline V gene sequence: CDR1 MNHEY, CDR2 SVGAGI. V shed 6 bases, J shed 4 bases, and the junction held 9 bases outside the gene matches. The CDR3 sequence is 14 residues long. For the CDR3, the DNA is TGTGCCAGCAGGGAGAGGGGGCGCCTTTACGAGCAGTACTTC. The encoded protein is CASRERGRLYEQYF.

The chain combines TRBV10-3 with TRBJ2-1, with TRBD2 matching 9 bases. The J segment lost 0 bases and the V segment lost 6 bases, leaving 6 bases of the junction unmatched. Germline assignment: CDR1 ENHRY and CDR2 SYGVKD. The CDR3 consists of 16 residues. In nucleotides, the CDR3 is TGTGCCATCAGATCGCTAGCGGGGAGCTCCTACAATGAGCAGTTCTTC. This sequence encodes CAIRSLAGSSYNEQFF.

The rearrangement links TRBV9 to TRBJ2-3; 11 bases are a match to TRBD2. The CDR3 runs 16 residues. Looked up from germline, CDR1 is SGDLS and CDR2 is YYNGEE. With V trimmed by 0 bases and J by 4 bases, 4 bases remained unmatched. The CDR3 reads CASSVDLAGGSDTQYF. The CDR3 DNA reads TGTGCCAGCAGCGTAGACCTAGCGGGAGGATCAGATACGCAGTATTTT.